The 27 T cell receptor beta chains below were found in one sample sequenced in a study of blood T cell repertoires in COVID-19. Clones were read by immunoSEQ multiplex PCR, and TCRdb kept only the in-frame ones, dropping some. In the table there are about 37,000 clones, over 75% of which are singletons. Sequenced material: peripheral blood. All receptors derive from a man in his fifties or sixties with active COVID-19.

The V gene is TRBV29-1, the J gene TRBJ1-2; TRBD1 matches at 7 bases. The ends lost 7 bases at V and 4 bases at J; junction bases unmatched: 9. This CDR3 is 13 amino acids long. Germline lookup yields CDR1 SQVTM and CDR2 ANQGSEA. In DNA form, the CDR3 reads TGCAGCGCGGTGGACAGGTCTAGCTATGGCTACACCTTC. It is translated as CSAVDRSSYGYTF.

The rearrangement links TRBV14 to TRBJ2-5; TRBD2 matches at 9 bases. The ends lost 4 bases at V and 3 bases at J; junction bases unmatched: 9. This CDR3 has 16 residues. Germline V gene sequence: CDR1 SGHDN, CDR2 FVKESK. CDR3 nucleotides: TGTGCCAGCAGCCCCCAGCTGGCTAGCGGGAAAGAGACCCAGTACTTC. Amino acids: CASSPQLASGKETQYF.

The chain combines TRBV2 with TRBJ2-1; D is perhaps TRBD2 (5 bases). The CDR3 runs 15 residues. Germline V gives CDR1 SNHLY, CDR2 FYNNEI. V shed 2 bases and J shed 0 bases, with 8 bases lying between them. CDR3 bases: TGTGCCAGCAGTGAAAGGACTTTCTCCTACAATGAGCAGTTCTTC. It specifies CASSERTFSYNEQFF.

The chain is built from TRBV2 and TRBJ1-6; 9 bases map to TRBD1. In germline, CDR1 is SNHLY, CDR2 FYNNEI. The ends lost 6 bases at V and 8 bases at J; junction bases unmatched: 8. The CDR3 consists of 15 residues. CDR3 bases: TGTGCCAGCAGCCGGACAGGGGCTTTGGATTCACCCCTCCACTTT. This sequence encodes CASSRTGALDSPLHF. Filled out from reference TRBV2 and TRBJ1-6, the complete variable domain reads EPEVTQTPSHQVTQMGQEVILRCVPISNHLYFYWYRQILGQKVEFLVSFYNNEISEKSEIFDDQFSVERPDGSNFTLKIRSTKLEDSAMYFCASSRTGALDSPLHFGNGTRLTVT.

The V call is TRBV19, the J call TRBJ2-2, with D perhaps TRBD1 (6 bases). V was cut by 4 bases and J by 2 bases, with 17 bases left in between. The CDR3 extends over 17 amino acids. Germline CDR1 is LNHDA and CDR2 is SQIVND (reference sequence). The DNA of the CDR3 is TGTGCCAGTAGTAGTTCCTCCGGGACATTCAACACCGGGGAGCTGTTTTTT. It translates to CASSSSSGTFNTGELFF. The variable domain in full, with the rest retrieved from reference TRBV19 and TRBJ2-2, is DGGITQSPKYLFRKEGQNVTLSCEQNLNHDAMYWYRQDPGQGLRLIYYSQIVNDFQKGDIAEGYSVSREKKESFPLTVTSAQKNPTAFYLCASSSSSGTFNTGELFFGEGSRLTVL.

V is TRBV27 and J is TRBJ2-2, with unresolved D. V was pared by 2 bases and J by 4 bases, with 8 bases between. The germline V gene has CDR1 MNHEY and CDR2 SMNVEV (reference sequence). The CDR3 length is 14 residues. CDR3 in DNA: TGTGCCAGCAGTTTAAGATGGGCCACCGGGGAGCTGTTTTTT. The encoded protein is CASSLRWATGELFF.

This clone was observed a single time. This rearrangement joins TRBV19 to TRBJ1-4, with a possible D match to TRBD1 (6 bases). V was cut by 4 bases and J by 1 base, with 10 bases left in between. This CDR3 region has 15 residues. In germline, CDR1 is LNHDA, CDR2 SQIVND (reference sequence). The CDR3 DNA is TGTGCCAGTAGTACCCGGACAGTAACTAATGAAAAACTGTTTTTT. Translation: CASSTRTVTNEKLFF.

The CDR3: CASSPQDRDGYTF. Here the CDR3 DNA reads TGTGCCAGCTCACCTCAGGACAGGGATGGCTACACCTTC. J is TRBJ1-2 and V is TRBV18; 8 bases map to TRBD1. Germline V lookup: CDR1 KGHSH, CDR2 LQKENI. This CDR3 contains 13 residues. Germline trimming cut 3 bases from V and 6 bases from J; bases unmatched to any gene: 3.

The V and J genes are TRBV10-3 and TRBJ2-3; 8 positions agree with TRBD2. Germline trimming cut 4 bases from V and 0 bases from J; bases unmatched to any gene: 6. Looked up from germline, CDR1 is ENHRY and CDR2 is SYGVKD. The CDR3 has 16 amino acids. CDR3 protein: CAISASGSTSTDTQYF. The CDR3 coding sequence is TGTGCCATCAGTGCGAGCGGGAGCACTAGCACAGATACGCAGTATTTT.

This chain links TRBV10-3 with TRBJ2-3, with TRBD2 matching over 11 bases. Germline V gives CDR1 ENHRY, CDR2 SYGVKD. V trimming: 4 bases; J trimming: 2 bases; junction bases outside the gene matches: 5. CDR3 length: 16 amino acids. Written as DNA, the CDR3 is TGTGCCATCAGTGGTAGTAGCGGGAGGGTCACAGATACGCAGTATTTT. This encodes CAISGSSGRVTDTQYF.

This chain uses TRBV4-3 with TRBJ2-5, with 8 bases matching TRBD2. This CDR3 region has 16 residues. The germline CDR1 and CDR2 sequences are LGHNA and YSLEER. V lost 3 bases to trimming and J lost 4 bases; unmatched junction nucleotides: 10. CDR3 in amino acids: CASSQAGGQVPETQYF. CDR3 DNA sequence: TGCGCCAGCAGCCAGGCGGGGGGCCAGGTACCAGAGACCCAGTACTTC.

The V gene is TRBV27, the J gene TRBJ2-7; D call uncertain. Trimming stripped 6 bases from V and 2 bases from J, with 8 bases between. CDR1 and CDR2 from the germline V gene are MNHEY and SMNVEV (reference sequence). This CDR3 is built from 12 residues. The DNA for the CDR3 is TGTGCCAGCAGGGGTGGGCCCTACGAGCAGTACTTC. Translated, it gives CASRGGPYEQYF.

In nucleotides, the CDR3 is TGTGCCACCAGAGACTCTCTCGTTCATCAGCCCCAGCATTTT. It encodes CATRDSLVHQPQHF. The chain employs TRBV28 and TRBJ1-5; D gene ambiguous. With 10 bases removed from V and 5 bases from J, the gap between germline ends came to 18 bases. The germline CDR1 and CDR2 sequences are MDHEN and SYDVKM. CDR3 size: 14 residues.

This rearrangement joins TRBV30 to TRBJ2-1; 7 bases are a match to TRBD1. The CDR3 runs 15 residues. Per germline, CDR1 GTSNPN and CDR2 SVGIG (reference sequence). V lost 4 bases to trimming and J lost 4 bases; unmatched junction nucleotides: 10. CDR3 region: CAWNFRDRLYNEQFF. In nucleotides, the CDR3 is TGTGCCTGGAATTTCCGGGACAGATTATACAATGAGCAGTTCTTC.

This rearrangement joins TRBV9 to TRBJ2-5, with 7 nucleotides matching TRBD1. V lost 3 bases, J lost 3 bases, and 5 bases stayed unmatched. Germline V lookup: CDR1 SGDLS, CDR2 YYNGEE. This CDR3 region has 14 residues. The CDR3 coding sequence is TGTGCCAGCAGCGCATCAGGGGGAAAAGAGACCCAGTACTTC. It yields the protein CASSASGGKETQYF.

V usage is TRBV5-1 and J usage is TRBJ2-6; D is unresolved. The CDR3 spans 13 residues. V was clipped by 1 base and J by 4 bases, with 3 bases between them. Looked up from germline, CDR1 is SGHRS and CDR2 is YFSETQ. The CDR3 spells CASSLLGANVLTF. In nucleotides, the CDR3 is TGCGCCAGCAGCTTGCTGGGGGCCAACGTCCTGACTTTC.

The rearrangement links TRBV7-2 to TRBJ1-6, with D hard to call. The CDR3 loop spans 13 amino acids. V dropped 6 bases and J dropped 9 bases, with 12 bases sitting between them. From germline, CDR1 is SGHTA and CDR2 FQGNSA. In nucleotides, the CDR3 is TGTGCCAGCAGTGAGCGGAGGGCTTCACCCCTCCACTTT. Protein product: CASSERRASPLHF. The full variable domain, completed using reference TRBV7-2 and TRBJ1-6, is GAGVSQSPSNKVTEKGKDVELRCDPISGHTALYWYRQSLGQGLEFLIYFQGNSAPDKSGLPSDRFSAERTGGSVSTLTIQRTQQEDSAVYLCASSERRASPLHFGNGTRLTVT.

The rearrangement uses TRBV15 and TRBJ2-4; 7 nucleotides align to TRBD2. The CDR3 runs 18 residues. Germline loops: CDR1 LNHNV, CDR2 YYDKDF (reference sequence). V lost 3 bases to trimming and J lost 0 bases; unmatched junction nucleotides: 11. This CDR3 reads CATSSPLAKNLAKNIQYF. The CDR3 DNA sequence: TGTGCCACCAGCAGCCCACTAGCGAAGAATCTAGCCAAAAACATTCAGTACTTC. Complete variable domain (other parts from reference TRBV15 and TRBJ2-4): DAMVIQNPRYQVTQFGKPVTLSCSQTLNHNVMYWYQQKSSQAPKLLFHYYDKDFNNEADTPDNFQSRRPNTSFCFLDIRSPGLGDTAMYLCATSSPLAKNLAKNIQYFGAGTRLSVL.

V is TRBV6-5 and J is TRBJ1-1, with 11 bases lining up with TRBD1. After removal of 6 bases from V and 10 bases from J, the junction contained 13 bases not matched to a gene. This CDR3 comprises 15 residues. Germline V gives CDR1 MNHEY, CDR2 SVGAGI. The CDR3 region has the DNA TGTGCCAGCAGAGATCCGGGACAGGGGGGAGTGCGAGCTTTCTTT. Translation: CASRDPGQGGVRAFF.

The gene calls are TRBV28 and TRBJ1-5, with 7 bases lining up with TRBD1. Germline V gene data show CDR1 as MDHEN and CDR2 as SYDVKM. Trimming at V came to 5 bases and at J to 2 bases, leaving 3 bases not matched to a gene. The CDR3 has 14 amino acids. This CDR3 reads CASSTGQGNQPQHF. DNA of the CDR3: TGTGCCAGCAGTACCGGACAGGGCAATCAGCCCCAGCATTTT. The complete variable domain, with remaining parts taken from reference TRBV28 and TRBJ1-5, reads DVKVTQSSRYLVKRTGEKVFLECVQDMDHENMFWYRQDPGLGLRLIYFSYDVKMKEKGDIPEGYSVSREKKERFSLILESASTNQTSMYLCASSTGQGNQPQHFGDGTRLSIL.

This chain links TRBV7-9 with TRBJ2-1, with TRBD2 identical over 7 bases. The germline gives CDR1 SEHNR, CDR2 FQNEAQ (reference sequence). With V trimmed by 5 bases and J by 2 bases, 12 bases remained unmatched. The CDR3 length is 17 residues. This chain's CDR3 is CASSLPLGREPYNEQFF. CDR3 nucleotides: TGTGCCAGCAGCCTACCTCTGGGGCGGGAGCCCTACAATGAGCAGTTCTTC.

V gene TRBV7-9 combines with J gene TRBJ2-7; unclear D gene. V was cut by 2 bases and J by 7 bases, with 15 bases left in between. The CDR3 length is 14 residues. The germline V gene has CDR1 SEHNR and CDR2 FQNEAQ (reference sequence). The CDR3 spells CASSLYVNSLEQYF. For the CDR3, the DNA is TGTGCCAGCAGCTTATATGTTAACTCCTTGGAGCAGTACTTC. Based on the CDR3 plus reference TRBV7-9 and TRBJ2-7, the full variable domain is DTGVSQNPRHKITKRGQNVTFRCDPISEHNRLYWYRQTLGQGPEFLTYFQNEAQLEKSRLLSDRFSAERPKGSFSTLEIQRTEQGDSAMYLCASSLYVNSLEQYFGPGTRLTVT.

The chain uses TRBV5-1 and TRBJ2-5, with TRBD1 matching 7 bases. This CDR3 region has 14 residues. The trim removed 4 bases at V and 2 bases at J, leaving 5 bases unmatched. Germline lookup yields CDR1 SGHRS and CDR2 YFSETQ. CDR3 sequence: CASSPGQFQETQYF. The CDR3 DNA reads as TGCGCCAGCAGCCCGGGACAGTTTCAAGAGACCCAGTACTTC.

The rearrangement joins TRBV6-6 to TRBJ2-2; TRBD2 agrees at 8 bases. Trimming cost V 9 bases and J 1 base; bases outside gene matches: 10. The germline V gene has CDR1 MNHNY and CDR2 SVGAGI (reference sequence). There are 16 residues in the CDR3. CDR3 nucleotide sequence: TGTGCCAGTCAGATTTCCGGGACTAGGAACACCGGGGAGCTGTTTTTT. Its protein is CASQISGTRNTGELFF.

The CDR3 loop is CAISESDRVGTGELFF. CDR3 nucleotides: TGTGCCATCAGTGAGTCAGACAGGGTGGGCACCGGGGAGCTGTTTTTT. The gene calls are TRBV10-3 and TRBJ2-2; 7 bases fit TRBD1. This CDR3 comprises 16 residues. Trimming took 0 bases from V and 4 from J; bases not matched to a gene: 5. Germline V gene data show CDR1 as ENHRY and CDR2 as SYGVKD.

The gene calls are TRBV5-1 and TRBJ2-6, with D maybe TRBD1 (5 bases). This CDR3 is 16 amino acids long. CDR1 is SGHRS, CDR2 YFSETQ, per germline. Trimming pared 4 bases from V and 4 bases from J, leaving 15 bases between. The CDR3 spells CASSTGQGAGANVLTF. CDR3 bases: TGCGCCAGCAGCACTGGGCAGGGCGCGGGGGCCAACGTCCTGACTTTC.

The chain combines TRBV20-1 with TRBJ1-5; D may be TRBD1 (6 bases). The CDR3 spans 15 residues. CDR1 DFQATT and CDR2 SNEGSKA come from the germline V gene (reference sequence). Trimming cost V 3 bases and J 5 bases, with 17 bases left between them. CDR3 loop: CSASTGMFMDQPQHF. CDR3 DNA: TGCAGTGCTAGTACAGGGATGTTTATGGATCAGCCCCAGCATTTT.